These 3 T cell receptor beta chains came from one sample sequenced in a study of T cell responses to AZD1222 COVID-19 vaccine. The method was immunoSEQ multiplex PCR; TCRdb's version includes in-frame clones alone and lacks a portion of them. Among 250,000 to 300,000 clones listed, roughly 93% were seen once. The starting material was peripheral blood, obtained 28 days after the second AZD1222 dose. The receptors were sampled from an adult who received the AZD1222 COVID-19 vaccine.

V is TRBV19 and J is TRBJ2-2, with D unresolved. The CDR3 spans 16 residues. The V end lost 5 bases, the J end lost 0 bases, and 13 bases lay between the germline ends. Germline V gene lookup returns CDR1 LNHDA and CDR2 SQIVND (reference sequence). CDR3 coding DNA: TGTGCCAGTAGTCCTCGGACCCCTCCGAACACCGGGGAGCTGTTTTTT. This codes for CASSPRTPPNTGELFF. Drawing the rest from reference TRBV19 and TRBJ2-2, the complete variable domain is DGGITQSPKYLFRKEGQNVTLSCEQNLNHDAMYWYRQDPGQGLRLIYYSQIVNDFQKGDIAEGYSVSREKKESFPLTVTSAQKNPTAFYLCASSPRTPPNTGELFFGEGSRLTVL.

This clone has just one count. The chain joins TRBV7-9 to TRBJ1-2; TRBD1 aligns across 9 bases. The CDR3 extends over 16 amino acids. CDR1 is SEHNR, CDR2 FQNEAQ, per germline (reference sequence). The junction had 11 bases not matched to a gene; V was cut back by 8 bases and J by 1 base. This chain's CDR3 is CASHPGQGLLNYGYTF. The DNA of the CDR3 is TGTGCCAGCCACCCGGGACAGGGATTGCTTAACTATGGCTACACCTTC.

This chain uses TRBV5-1 with TRBJ1-2; 9 bases align to TRBD1. The CDR3 sequence is 15 residues long. The J segment lost 4 bases and the V segment lost 4 bases, leaving 8 bases of the junction unmatched. Germline V lookup: CDR1 SGHRS, CDR2 YFSETQ. CDR3: CASSAGQGYGYGYTF. The CDR3 DNA reads as TGCGCCAGCAGCGCCGGACAGGGGTACGGCTATGGCTACACCTTC.